Reported below is one TCR beta chain. The data stem from a study of siplizumab effects on memory and regulatory T cells. For every sample, about 10^5 TCR templates were assayed. The assay was immunoSEQ multiplex PCR, and TCRdb's table has in-frame clones only and misses some. The sample carries nearly 95,000 clones, about 94% recorded once. The CDR3 totals 17 residues. V lost 3 bases, J lost 11 bases, and 14 bases stayed unmatched. CDR1 is MDHEN and CDR2 is SYDVKM in the germline V gene. This TCR was sampled from a human donor in good health. The chain recombines TRBV28 with TRBJ2-3, with 13 nucleotides matching TRBD2. The specimen was non-Treg CD4+ T cells sorted from blood. In nucleotides, the CDR3 is TGTGCCAGCAGTTTCTTAGGGACTAGCGGGGCCAGCAACAGGCAGTATTTT. Residues: CASSFLGTSGASNRQYF.